These 28 T cell receptor beta chains were all obtained from the same sample, sequenced in a study of blood T cells in healthy people across ages. A sample-barcoded 5' primer and a J-beta primer mix were used in a second PCR of roughly 6 to 12 cycles. Each CDR3 protein gets one entry after TCRdb re-called the 5' RACE reads with MiXCR. Among about 1,400,000 distinct CDR3 sequences listed, around two fifths were seen once. Sequences were obtained from blood. These receptors originate from a woman between 18 and 29 years old in good health.

This clonotype appeared a few times. This clone may be a read error of a much larger clone one base away. The V and J genes are TRBV6-2 or TRBV6-3 and TRBJ2-6; D uncertain. V was clipped by 6 bases and J by 0 bases, with 12 bases between them. CDR1 is MNHEY and CDR2 is SVGEGT in the germline V gene. The CDR3 runs to 16 residues. The CDR3 loop is CASRGSDSSGANVLTF. CDR3 coding DNA: TGTGCCAGCAGGGGGTCTGATTCCTCTGGGGCCAACGTCCTGACTTTC.

This clonotype was recorded a few times. This rearrangement joins TRBV12-3 or TRBV12-4 to TRBJ1-1; no clear D gene. V dropped 7 bases and J dropped 9 bases, with 18 bases sitting between them. CDR3 length: 13 amino acids. The CDR3 DNA follows: TGTGCCAGCAAGCAGCAACCAAACGGTAAAGCTTTCTTT. It codes for CASKQQPNGKAFF.

The chain links TRBV6-5 to TRBJ2-2, with 8 bases fitting TRBD1. Germline trimming cut 7 bases from V and 8 bases from J; bases unmatched to any gene: 9. Germline CDR1 reads MNHEY; CDR2 reads SVGAGI. This CDR3 comprises 14 residues. The CDR3 nucleotides are TGTGCCAGCAATATTACAGGGGGTTGTGGGGAGCTGTTTTTT. Translation gives CASNITGGCGELFF.

With respect to this clonotype: Germline and junction disagree at one end, which may indicate a read error. DNA of the CDR3: TGTGCCGGGAGTCGTGAGTCCGGGGAGCTGTTTTTT. It encodes CAGSRESGELFF. This rearrangement joins TRBV30 to TRBJ2-2, with D perhaps matching TRBD2 (5 bases). There are 12 residues in the CDR3. Germline CDR1 GTSNPN, CDR2 SVGIG (reference sequence).

This chain joins TRBV20-1 and TRBJ2-3; no clear D. This CDR3 has 15 amino acids. Germline assignment: CDR1 DFQATT and CDR2 SNEGSKA (reference sequence). The V and J ends lost 4 bases and 5 bases respectively, with 19 bases between them. Written as DNA, the CDR3 is TGCAGTGCTACACGACTGGCCCCGGCAGGAGATACGCAGTATTTT. This sequence encodes CSATRLAPAGDTQYF.

This clonotype was detected a few times. The chain combines TRBV5-1 with TRBJ2-6, with 7 bases that match TRBD1. This CDR3 spans 16 amino acids. Germline V CDR1 and CDR2: SGHRS, YFSETQ. The V segment lost 4 bases and the J segment 4 bases; nucleotides outside the gene matches: 8. For the CDR3, the DNA is TGCGCCAGCAGCCCCCTACAGGGGTCCGGGGCCAACGTCCTGACTTTC. Translating it yields CASSPLQGSGANVLTF.

The chain has TRBV7-8 and TRBJ1-1; 7 nucleotides line up with TRBD1. Germline-derived CDR1 and CDR2 are SGHVS and FQNEAQ. CDR3 length equals 15 residues. V shed 5 bases, J shed 0 bases, and the junction held 6 bases outside the gene matches. The CDR3 protein is CASSGHRGMNTEAFF. CDR3 coding DNA: TGTGCCAGCAGCGGACACAGGGGAATGAACACTGAAGCTTTCTTT.

There are a few counts of this clonotype. For the CDR3, the DNA is TGTGCCAGCACCCTATCACTAGCGGGAGGACCCTACAATGAGCAGTTCTTC. Its translation: CASTLSLAGGPYNEQFF. The chain links TRBV7-2 to TRBJ2-1; 12 nucleotides align to TRBD2. Germline lookup yields CDR1 SGHTA and CDR2 FQGNSA. J was trimmed by 2 bases and V by 7 bases; bases with no gene match: 9. The CDR3 extends over 17 amino acids.

In this sample, this clonotype turned up a few times. This sequence joins TRBV12-3 or TRBV12-4 and TRBJ1-1, with 7 bases fitting TRBD1. Trimming took 6 bases from V and 6 from J; bases not matched to a gene: 1. This CDR3 region has 11 residues. The CDR3 sequence is CASRGTAEAFF. In DNA form, the CDR3 reads TGTGCCAGCAGAGGGACAGCTGAAGCTTTCTTT.

CDR3 protein: CASSLDAGIRNEQFF. DNA of the CDR3: TGCGCCAGCAGCTTGGATGCGGGAATTAGGAATGAGCAGTTCTTC. This chain joins TRBV5-1 and TRBJ2-1; maybe TRBD2 (6 bases). This CDR3 spans 15 amino acids. The V gene's germline CDR1 is SGHRS and CDR2 YFSETQ. V gave up 0 bases and J gave up 7 bases, with 14 bases separating them.

The chain couples TRBV7-2 to TRBJ2-5, with 7 bases fitting TRBD2. V dropped 5 bases and J dropped 3; count of bases not matched to a gene: 6. This CDR3 contains 14 residues. Germline assignment: CDR1 SGHTA and CDR2 FQGNSA. The CDR3 reads CASSPFGREETQYF. In DNA, the CDR3 is TGTGCCAGCAGCCCCTTTGGGAGGGAAGAGACCCAGTACTTC. The complete variable domain, with remaining parts taken from reference TRBV7-2 and TRBJ2-5, reads GAGVSQSPSNKVTEKGKDVELRCDPISGHTALYWYRQSLGQGLEFLIYFQGNSAPDKSGLPSDRFSAERTGGSVSTLTIQRTQQEDSAVYLCASSPFGREETQYFGPGTRLLVL.

This clonotype was counted only a few times. V and J are TRBV3-1 and TRBJ2-7; possible D gene TRBD1, 6 bases. The V end was cut by 5 bases, the J end by 0 bases, with 17 bases between. There are 16 residues in the CDR3. Germline CDR1 and CDR2: LGHDT and YNNKEL (reference sequence). This CDR3 is CASSSSGTPRSYEQYF. CDR3 nucleotides: TGTGCCAGCAGCTCCAGTGGGACACCTCGCTCCTACGAGCAGTACTTC.

This clonotype came up a few times. V and J are TRBV5-5 and TRBJ2-7, with 8 bases aligning to TRBD1. The germline V gene has CDR1 SGHKS and CDR2 YYEKEE (reference sequence). The CDR3 loop spans 16 amino acids. Unmatched junction bases numbered 10, after V lost 4 bases and J lost 1 base. Written as DNA, the CDR3 is TGTGCCAGCAGCGTCACGCCGGGGACAGGATCCTACGAGCAGTACTTC. Translated, it gives CASSVTPGTGSYEQYF. Full variable domain (missing parts from reference TRBV5-5 and TRBJ2-7): DAGVTQSPTHLIKTRGQQVTLRCSPISGHKSVSWYQQVLGQGPQFIFQYYEKEERGRGNFPDRFSARQFPNYSSELNVNALLLGDSALYLCASSVTPGTGSYEQYFGPGTRLTVT.

V and J are TRBV4-1 and TRBJ2-7, with TRBD2 as a possible D gene (6 bases). Germline V gives CDR1 MGHRA, CDR2 YSYEKL. Trimming stripped 4 bases from V and 6 bases from J, with 22 bases between. The CDR3 consists of 16 residues. The CDR3 loop reads CASSLWDFPPRAEQYF. The CDR3, as DNA: TGCGCCAGCAGCCTGTGGGACTTCCCCCCCAGGGCCGAGCAGTACTTC.

The chain is built from TRBV28 and TRBJ2-7; maybe TRBD1 (5 bases). Looked up from germline, CDR1 is MDHEN and CDR2 is SYDVKM. V shed 10 bases and J shed 2 bases, with 12 bases lying between them. The CDR3 length is 12 residues. The CDR3 loop is CATSGRAYEQYF. The CDR3 nucleotides read TGTGCCACCTCCGGCAGGGCCTACGAGCAGTACTTC.

The gene calls are TRBV20-1 and TRBJ2-3, with D possibly TRBD2 on 7 matching bases. CDR1 is DFQATT and CDR2 is SNEGSKA in the germline V gene (reference sequence). The CDR3 has 14 amino acids. V lost 5 bases to trimming and J lost 3 bases, with 15 bases between them. In DNA form, the CDR3 reads TGCAGTGCTGCCACCAGGGGAGGGACAGATACGCAGTATTTT. Its protein product is CSAATRGGTDTQYF.

This chain connects TRBV10-3 to TRBJ2-7, with 7 bases fitting TRBD1. The V and J ends lost 11 bases and 5 bases, in that order; junction bases with no gene match: 12. Germline lookup yields CDR1 ENHRY and CDR2 SYGVKD. The CDR3 spans 13 residues. The CDR3 is CALSDRETDEQYF. The CDR3 bases are TGTGCCCTATCCGACAGGGAGACTGACGAGCAGTACTTC.

This clonotype was seen only a few times. The chain uses TRBV2 and TRBJ2-7, with TRBD1 matching 9 bases. Germline V gene data show CDR1 as SNHLY and CDR2 as FYNNEI. The J segment lost 4 bases and the V segment lost 5 bases, leaving 6 bases of the junction unmatched. The CDR3 loop spans 14 amino acids. In nucleotides, the CDR3 is TGTGCCAGCAGTCAGGACAGGGGAGAATACGAGCAGTACTTC. Translated: CASSQDRGEYEQYF.

This chain connects TRBV7-9 to TRBJ2-2, with D possibly being TRBD1 or TRBD2 (5 bases each). The CDR3 is 15 residues long. The V and J ends lost 11 bases and 1 base respectively, with 17 bases between them. In germline, CDR1 is SEHNR, CDR2 FQNEAQ (reference sequence). The CDR3 loop is CAWGRRVMNTGELFF. The CDR3 DNA reads as TGTGCCTGGGGGAGAAGGGTAATGAACACCGGGGAGCTGTTTTTT.

The rearrangement uses TRBV6-1 and TRBJ2-3, with D possibly matching TRBD2 (5 bases). The CDR3 sequence is 13 residues long. The germline V and J ends were trimmed by 4 bases and 4 bases, with 9 bases remaining between them. Per the germline V gene, CDR1 is MNHNS and CDR2 is SASEGT. CDR3 sequence reads: CASSVTSADTQYF. The CDR3 DNA reads as TGTGCCAGCAGTGTAACTAGTGCAGATACGCAGTATTTT.

This clonotype was recorded many times. V and J are TRBV9 and TRBJ2-1, with D unclear. The germline V gene has CDR1 SGDLS and CDR2 YYNGEE. V lost 0 bases and J 1 base, leaving 8 bases between the germline ends. The CDR3 has 15 amino acids. In DNA form, the CDR3 reads TGTGCCAGCAGCGTAGCTCCGCTTTCCTACAATGAGCAGTTCTTC. This codes for CASSVAPLSYNEQFF.

The rearrangement uses TRBV12-3 or TRBV12-4 and TRBJ2-1; weak D call: TRBD2 (6 bases). V lost 6 bases and J lost 9, with 18 bases in between. The CDR3 consists of 14 residues. CDR3 sequence reads: CASRGTGLGIEQFF. CDR3 DNA: TGTGCCAGCAGGGGGACTGGCCTCGGTATTGAGCAGTTCTTC.

There are a few counts of this clonotype. The gene calls are TRBV27 and TRBJ2-7; 10 nucleotides agree with TRBD2. The CDR3 has 16 residues. In germline, CDR1 is MNHEY, CDR2 SMNVEV (reference sequence). Trimming took 7 bases from V and 2 from J; bases not matched to a gene: 11. CDR3 in DNA: TGTGCCAGCACAACCTTAACTAGCGGGATGACCTACGAGCAGTACTTC. Translation gives CASTTLTSGMTYEQYF.

The J gene is TRBJ2-3, the V gene TRBV20-1; 8 nucleotides line up with TRBD1. This CDR3 is built from 15 residues. The ends lost 6 bases at V and 0 bases at J; junction bases unmatched: 8. Germline V lookup: CDR1 DFQATT, CDR2 SNEGSKA (reference sequence). The CDR3: CSAQMTGDSTDTQYF. The DNA for the CDR3 is TGCAGTGCGCAGATGACAGGGGATAGCACAGATACGCAGTATTTT.

The chain combines TRBV29-1 with TRBJ2-1; 7 bases match TRBD2. The last part of the DNA fits TRBJ2-7 better; the J call may be wrong. The germline V gene has CDR1 SQVTM and CDR2 ANQGSEA. This CDR3 is 14 amino acids long. CDR3 residues: CSVEEGLSNNEQYF. The CDR3 region has the DNA TGCAGCGTTGAAGAGGGACTATCCAACAATGAGCAGTACTTC.

In its sample, this clonotype was seen a few times. The chain carries TRBV6-5 and TRBJ1-4; D is unresolved. CDR3 length equals 15 residues. V was trimmed by 2 bases and J by 2 bases, leaving 9 bases between them. The germline CDR1 and CDR2 sequences are MNHEY and SVGAGI. The CDR3, as DNA: TGTGCCAGCAGTTACGTCACACCGACTAATGAAAAACTGTTTTTT. This codes for CASSYVTPTNEKLFF.

The V gene is TRBV20-1, the J gene TRBJ1-5; D is unclear. The germline V and J ends were trimmed by 5 bases and 0 bases, with 17 bases remaining between them. Germline CDR1 is DFQATT and CDR2 is SNEGSKA (reference sequence). The CDR3 is 16 amino acids. CDR3 sequence (DNA): TGCAGTGCTCCCTTGGCAGGAGTCTATAGCAATCAGCCCCAGCATTTT. Protein: CSAPLAGVYSNQPQHF.

J is TRBJ2-1 and V is TRBV12-3 or TRBV12-4; D ambiguous. V shed 3 bases and J shed 10 bases, with 10 bases lying between them. The CDR3 consists of 12 residues. CDR3 residues: CASSFRAGEQFF. CDR3 DNA sequence: TGTGCCAGCAGTTTTAGGGCAGGAGAGCAGTTCTTC.